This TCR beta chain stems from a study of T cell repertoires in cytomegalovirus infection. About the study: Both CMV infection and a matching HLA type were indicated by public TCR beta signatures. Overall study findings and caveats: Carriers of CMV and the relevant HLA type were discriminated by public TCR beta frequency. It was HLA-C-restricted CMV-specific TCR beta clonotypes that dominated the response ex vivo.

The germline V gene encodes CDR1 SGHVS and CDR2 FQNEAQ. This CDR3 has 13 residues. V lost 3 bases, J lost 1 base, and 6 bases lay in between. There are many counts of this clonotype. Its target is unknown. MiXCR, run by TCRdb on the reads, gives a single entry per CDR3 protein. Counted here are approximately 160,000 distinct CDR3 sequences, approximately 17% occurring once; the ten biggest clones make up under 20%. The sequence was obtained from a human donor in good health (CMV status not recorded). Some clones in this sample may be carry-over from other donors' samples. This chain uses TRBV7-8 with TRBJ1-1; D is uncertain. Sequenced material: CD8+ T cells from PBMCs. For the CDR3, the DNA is TGTGCCAGCAGCTTCAAGGGGAACACTGAAGCTTTCTTT. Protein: CASSFKGNTEAFF.